This T cell receptor beta chain was observed in a study of chemoradiotherapy in HPV16-positive cancers. Study information: Functional T-cell assays on a couple of HPV16-positive patients' cells defined candidate HPV-specific clones and common TCR motifs. Study observations and caveats: During treatment, candidate HPV-specific clones and E7-related motifs expanded in tumor. Functional assays defining HPV-specific T cells used only a couple of HPV16-positive patients.

In the case of this clone: Its antigen is currently unknown.

Data came from immunoSEQ multiplex PCR; TCRdb stores just in-frame clones and leaves some out. The table includes some 19,000 clones, 84% detected once. This TCR was recovered from a human donor with HPV-associated anogenital cancer. Sequencing used blood, obtained from a patient who underwent chemoradiotherapy.

The CDR3 is CATSQNSNTEAFF. The DNA for the CDR3 is TGTGCCACCAGTCAGAACTCTAACACTGAAGCTTTCTTT. The rearrangement uses TRBV15 and TRBJ1-1; D unresolved. Per the germline V gene, CDR1 is LNHNV and CDR2 is YYDKDF (reference sequence). CDR3 size: 13 residues. V was cut by 6 bases and J by 2 bases, with 10 bases left in between.